The subject of this entry is one T cell receptor beta chain. The data were obtained in a study of CD8+ T cells in alopecia areata. The V gene's germline CDR1 is SQVTM and CDR2 ANQGSEA. V shed 5 bases and J shed 2 bases, with 6 bases lying between them. The CDR3 totals 12 residues. As the sequencing template, cDNA was produced by extracting RNA and reverse transcribing it. Assay used: immunoSEQ multiplex PCR; TCRdb lists only in-frame clones, some missing. The sample contains approximately 150,000 clones, approximately 65% of which appear only once. The source is a human donor in good health. What was sequenced was CD8+ T cells sorted from blood. This chain connects TRBV29-1 to TRBJ2-2; D is ambiguous. For the CDR3, the DNA is TGCAGCGTTTTAGGAAACACCGGGGAGCTGTTTTTT. It translates to CSVLGNTGELFF.